Each of the 14 T cell receptor beta chains below was sequenced from the same sample in a study of molecular identifiers for immune sequencing clone quantification. TCRdb fed the PCR reads into MiXCR, producing one record per CDR3 protein. The data contain some 650,000 distinct CDR3 sequences, roughly 21% of them singletons. The sample comprised naive CD8+ T cells from blood, with Jurkat cell RNA spiked in. Subset denoted: FACS-sorted CD8+CD4-CCR7+CD45RA+ naive T cells. The receptors come from a human donor in good health. Some libraries in this study had Jurkat cell RNA spiked in.

The table lists this clonotype with many counts. V gene TRBV30 combines with J gene TRBJ2-3; 7 bases are a match to TRBD1. The CDR3 runs to 14 residues. Germline lookup yields CDR1 GTSNPN and CDR2 SVGIG (reference sequence). With V trimmed by 6 bases and J by 2 bases, 8 bases remained unmatched. Here the CDR3 reads CACVTGANTDTQYF. The CDR3 coding sequence is TGTGCCTGTGTAACAGGGGCCAACACAGATACGCAGTATTTT.

There are a few counts of this clonotype. At one end, the junction sequence differs from germline, possibly due to a read error. The V call is TRBV12-3 or TRBV12-4, the J call TRBJ1-4; 7 bases match TRBD1. This CDR3 contains 14 residues. The DNA for the CDR3 is TGTGCCAGCAGCCTGACAGGGAGGGGTGAAGAACTGTTTTTT. Translation gives CASSLTGRGEELFF.

This clonotype came up many times. This chain uses TRBV6-2 or TRBV6-3 with TRBJ2-7; D is possibly TRBD1 or TRBD2 (5 bases each). The CDR3 covers 14 residues. V was trimmed by 4 bases and J by 7 bases, leaving 17 bases between them. Germline CDR1 and CDR2: MNHEY and SVGEGT. The chain's CDR3 is CASSLTGPVVEQYF. DNA of the CDR3: TGTGCCAGCAGTTTAACGGGACCCGTCGTGGAGCAGTACTTC.

The chain employs TRBV7-2 and TRBJ2-3, with a tentative D call TRBD2 (5 bases). Per germline, CDR1 SGHTA and CDR2 FQGNSA. CDR3 size: 16 residues. Trimming took off 2 bases at V and 6 bases at J, with 18 bases between the two ends. The CDR3 DNA reads as TGTGCCAGCAGCTTAAGGGTGGGCGGGTATTTGGATACGCAGTATTTT. Translating gives CASSLRVGGYLDTQYF.

This clonotype came up a few times. V gene TRBV6-2 or TRBV6-3 combines with J gene TRBJ1-1; 9 bases line up with TRBD1. This CDR3 is built from 15 residues. The V gene's germline CDR1 is MNHEY and CDR2 SVGEGT. V lost 2 bases to trimming and J lost 4 bases; unmatched junction nucleotides: 5. The CDR3 DNA is TGTGCCAGCAGTTACGCGGGACAGGGAAGCACTGAAGCTTTCTTT. Its protein product is CASSYAGQGSTEAFF.

This clonotype was seen repeatedly, ten times or more. The chain is built from TRBV9 and TRBJ2-3; D is possibly TRBD2 (6 bases). This CDR3 has 17 amino acids. V lost 0 bases, J lost 1 base, and 15 bases lay in between. Germline V gene sequence: CDR1 SGDLS, CDR2 YYNGEE. The chain's CDR3 is CASSVGSSASGTDTQYF. The CDR3 coding sequence is TGTGCCAGCAGCGTAGGGTCGTCGGCTAGCGGCACAGATACGCAGTATTTT. Full variable domain (remainder filled in from reference TRBV9 and TRBJ2-3): DSGVTQTPKHLITATGQRVTLRCSPRSGDLSVYWYQQSLDQGLQFLIQYYNGEERAKGNILERFSAQQFPDLHSELNLSSLELGDSALYFCASSVGSSASGTDTQYFGPGTRLTVL.

At least ten counts were recorded for this clonotype. J is TRBJ2-7 and V is TRBV5-4; no clear D. Germline V gene data show CDR1 as SGHNT and CDR2 as YYREEE (reference sequence). There are 14 residues in the CDR3. Between the trimmed V and J ends, which lost 3 bases and 4 bases, there was a span of 14 bases. The CDR3 nucleotides read TGTGCCAGCAGCTCGTCTCTGGGGATGTACGAGCAGTACTTC. Amino acid sequence: CASSSSLGMYEQYF. The full variable domain, in which reference TRBV5-4 and TRBJ2-7 provide the parts outside the CDR3, is ETGVTQSPTHLIKTRGQQVTLRCSSQSGHNTVSWYQQALGQGPQFIFQYYREEENGRGNFPPRFSGLQFPNYSSELNVNALELDDSALYLCASSSSLGMYEQYFGPGTRLTVT.

In its sample, this clonotype was seen many times. The V call is TRBV4-1, the J call TRBJ1-4, with a possible D match to TRBD1 (6 bases). Trimming took off 0 bases at V and 9 bases at J, with 14 bases between the two ends. CDR3 length: 15 residues. Germline-derived CDR1 and CDR2 are MGHRA and YSYEKL. CDR3 sequence reads: CASSQDSAGAQKLFF. Here the CDR3 DNA reads TGCGCCAGCAGCCAAGACTCGGCAGGGGCCCAAAAACTGTTTTTT.

The chain is built from TRBV7-9 and TRBJ2-7; D ambiguous. Germline CDR1 SEHNR, CDR2 FQNEAQ (reference sequence). The ends were cut back, 5 bases at V and 2 bases at J, with 13 bases in the middle. The CDR3 is made up of 14 amino acids. DNA for the CDR3: TGTGCCAGCAGCCGTGCGGAGCGAACCTACGAGCAGTACTTC. Amino acid sequence: CASSRAERTYEQYF.

For this clonotype: A much more abundant neighbour one base away suggests this may be a read error. Because it lacks the conserved phenylalanine or tryptophan at the end, this CDR3 is likely a read error. The V call is TRBV7-3, the J call TRBJ2-5; 8 nucleotides match TRBD1. Germline trimming cut 3 bases from V and 2 bases from J; bases unmatched to any gene: 17. Germline V gives CDR1 SGHTA, CDR2 FQGTGA. The CDR3 spans 19 residues. CDR3 DNA sequence: TGTGCCAGCAGCTTGATTCGGACAGGGTCATTCCAGGTTCAAGAGACCCAGTACCTC. Translating gives CASSLIRTGSFQVQETQYL.

This clonotype was detected only once. V is TRBV28 and J is TRBJ2-7, with TRBD2 matching 10 bases. The length of the CDR3 is 18 residues. Germline CDR1 and CDR2: MDHEN and SYDVKM. V trimming: 6 bases; J trimming: 2 bases; junction bases outside the gene matches: 16. The CDR3 here is CASSTPRGSGRSPYEQYF. In nucleotides, the CDR3 is TGTGCCAGCAGCACCCCCCGGGGTAGCGGGAGGTCCCCCTACGAGCAGTACTTC. The full variable domain, its missing parts supplied by reference TRBV28 and TRBJ2-7, is DVKVTQSSRYLVKRTGEKVFLECVQDMDHENMFWYRQDPGLGLRLIYFSYDVKMKEKGDIPEGYSVSREKKERFSLILESASTNQTSMYLCASSTPRGSGRSPYEQYFGPGTRLTVT.

This sequence joins TRBV27 and TRBJ2-4; possibly TRBD2 for D (5 bases). Germline V CDR1 and CDR2: MNHEY, SMNVEV (reference sequence). The CDR3 loop spans 18 amino acids. The V end lost 5 bases, the J end lost 3 bases, and 23 bases lay between the germline ends. The CDR3 protein is CASSALGRGPNNKNIQYF. CDR3 DNA sequence: TGTGCCAGCAGTGCACTAGGCCGTGGACCCAATAACAAAAACATTCAGTACTTC.

This clonotype was observed at least ten times. The chain is built from TRBV6-5 and TRBJ2-3, with D possibly matching TRBD2 (5 bases). Between the trimmed V and J ends, which lost 3 bases and 0 bases, there was a span of 10 bases. The V gene's germline CDR1 is MNHEY and CDR2 SVGAGI. The CDR3 has 15 amino acids. The CDR3 nucleotides are TGTGCCAGCAGTTATACGGGATACAGCACAGATACGCAGTATTTT. Residues: CASSYTGYSTDTQYF.

In this sample, this clonotype turned up many times. This chain connects TRBV11-2 to TRBJ2-1; tentative D call: TRBD1 (6 bases). The germline gives CDR1 SGHAT, CDR2 FQNNGV. The CDR3 is made up of 17 amino acids. With 4 bases removed from V and 3 bases from J, the gap between germline ends came to 19 bases. CDR3 in DNA: TGTGCCAGCAGCTCATTATCCGGGACATTCGGCTACAATGAGCAGTTCTTC. Translated, it gives CASSSLSGTFGYNEQFF.